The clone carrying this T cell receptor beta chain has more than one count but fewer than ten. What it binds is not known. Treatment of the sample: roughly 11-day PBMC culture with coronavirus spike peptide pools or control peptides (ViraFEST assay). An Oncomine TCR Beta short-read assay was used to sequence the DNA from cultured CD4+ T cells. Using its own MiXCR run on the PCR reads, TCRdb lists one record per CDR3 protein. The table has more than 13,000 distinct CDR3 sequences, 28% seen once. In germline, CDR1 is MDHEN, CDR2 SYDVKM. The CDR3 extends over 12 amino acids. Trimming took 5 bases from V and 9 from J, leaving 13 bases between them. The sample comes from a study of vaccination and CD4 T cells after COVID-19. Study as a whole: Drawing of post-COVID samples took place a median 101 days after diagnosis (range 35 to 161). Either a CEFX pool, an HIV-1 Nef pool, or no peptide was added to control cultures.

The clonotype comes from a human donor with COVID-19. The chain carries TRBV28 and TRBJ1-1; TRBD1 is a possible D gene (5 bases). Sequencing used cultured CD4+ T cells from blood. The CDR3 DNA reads TGTGCCAGCAGTCCCCCCGGGGGGAAAGCTTTCTTT. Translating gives CASSPPGGKAFF.